The T cell receptor (beta chain) under discussion was sequenced for a study of cytomegalovirus exposure and HLA in healthy donors. The ends lost 0 bases at V and 1 base at J; junction bases unmatched: 5. The CDR3 totals 17 residues. Germline CDR1 is SGDLS and CDR2 is YYNGEE. A multiplex PCR was run with 60 Vbeta primers and 13 Jbeta primers. Sequencing used immunoSEQ multiplex PCR; TCRdb keeps in-frame clones, though not all of them. The sample holds 120,000 or so clones, around 75% seen once. The sequencing sample was made of PBMCs. The V and J genes are TRBV9 and TRBJ2-3; 10 nucleotides agree with TRBD2. This clonotype originated in a man aged 25-45 years in good health and CMV-seronegative. This CDR3 reads CASSVVSGGAGTDTQYF. The CDR3 DNA is TGTGCCAGCAGCGTAGTCAGCGGGGGGGCTGGCACAGATACGCAGTATTTT.